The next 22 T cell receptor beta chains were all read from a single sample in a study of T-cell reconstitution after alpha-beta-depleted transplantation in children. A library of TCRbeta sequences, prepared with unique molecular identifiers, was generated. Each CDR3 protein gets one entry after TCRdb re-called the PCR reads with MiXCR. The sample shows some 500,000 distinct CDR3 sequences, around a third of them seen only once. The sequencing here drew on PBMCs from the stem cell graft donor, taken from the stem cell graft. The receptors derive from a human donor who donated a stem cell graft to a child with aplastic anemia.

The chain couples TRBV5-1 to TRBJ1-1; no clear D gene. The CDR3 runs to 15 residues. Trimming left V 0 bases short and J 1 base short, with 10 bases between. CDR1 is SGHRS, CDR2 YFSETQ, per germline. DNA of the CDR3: TGCGCCAGCAGCTTGGGTTTGATCGGGAACACTGAAGCTTTCTTT. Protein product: CASSLGLIGNTEAFF.

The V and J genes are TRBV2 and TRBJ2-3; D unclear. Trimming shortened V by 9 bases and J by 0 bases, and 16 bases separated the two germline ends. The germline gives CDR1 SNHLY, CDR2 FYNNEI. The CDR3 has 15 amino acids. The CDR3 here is CASKEEGRSTDTQYF. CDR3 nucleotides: TGTGCCAGTAAAGAGGAAGGCCGCAGCACAGATACGCAGTATTTT. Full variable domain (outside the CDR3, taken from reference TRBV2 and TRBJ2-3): EPEVTQTPSHQVTQMGQEVILRCVPISNHLYFYWYRQILGQKVEFLVSFYNNEISEKSEIFDDQFSVERPDGSNFTLKIRSTKLEDSAMYFCASKEEGRSTDTQYFGPGTRLTVL.

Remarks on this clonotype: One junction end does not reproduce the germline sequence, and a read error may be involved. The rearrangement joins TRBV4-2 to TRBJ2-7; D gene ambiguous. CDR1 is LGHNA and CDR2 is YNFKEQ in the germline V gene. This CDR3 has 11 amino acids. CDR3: CASSQEGEQNF. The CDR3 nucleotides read TGTGCCAGCAGCCAAGAAGGCGAGCAGAACTTC.

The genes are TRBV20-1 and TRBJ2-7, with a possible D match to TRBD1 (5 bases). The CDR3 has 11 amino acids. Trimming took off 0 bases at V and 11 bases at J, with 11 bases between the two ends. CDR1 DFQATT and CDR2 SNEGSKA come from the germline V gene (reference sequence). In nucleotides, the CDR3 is TGCAGTGCTAGAGATCACCTCAGGGAGTACTTC. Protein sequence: CSARDHLREYF.

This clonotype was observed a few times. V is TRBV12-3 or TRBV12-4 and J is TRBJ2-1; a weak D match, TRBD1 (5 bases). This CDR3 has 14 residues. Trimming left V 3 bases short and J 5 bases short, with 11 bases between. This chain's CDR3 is CASSFRTGHNEQFF. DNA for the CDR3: TGTGCCAGCAGTTTCAGAACAGGTCACAATGAGCAGTTCTTC.

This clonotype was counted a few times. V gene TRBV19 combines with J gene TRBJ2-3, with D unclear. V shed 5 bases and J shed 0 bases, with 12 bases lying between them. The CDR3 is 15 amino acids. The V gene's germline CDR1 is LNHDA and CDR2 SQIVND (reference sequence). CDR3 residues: CASSGRSTSTDTQYF. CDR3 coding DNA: TGTGCCAGTAGTGGCAGATCGACTAGCACAGATACGCAGTATTTT.

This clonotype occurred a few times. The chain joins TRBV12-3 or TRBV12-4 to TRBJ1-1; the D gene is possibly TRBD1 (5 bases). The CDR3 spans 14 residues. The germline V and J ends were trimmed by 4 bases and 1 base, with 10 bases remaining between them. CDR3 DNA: TGTGCCAGCAGTTGGGGCAGCTCGAACACTGAAGCTTTCTTT. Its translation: CASSWGSSNTEAFF.

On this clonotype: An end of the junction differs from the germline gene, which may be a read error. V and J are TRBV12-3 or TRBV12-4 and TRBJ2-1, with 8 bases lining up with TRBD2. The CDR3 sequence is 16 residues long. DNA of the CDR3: TGTGCCAGCAGTCCCCCCCCGGCGGGAGGTAACAATGACCAGTTCTTC. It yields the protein CASSPPPAGGNNDQFF.

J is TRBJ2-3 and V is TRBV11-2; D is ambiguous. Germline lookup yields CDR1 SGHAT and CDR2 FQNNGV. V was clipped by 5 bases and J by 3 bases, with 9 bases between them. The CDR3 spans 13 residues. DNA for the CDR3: TGTGCCAGCAGCCGGGTTTTTACAGATACGCAGTATTTT. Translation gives CASSRVFTDTQYF. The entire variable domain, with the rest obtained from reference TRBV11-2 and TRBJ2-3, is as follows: EAGVAQSPRYKIIEKRQSVAFWCNPISGHATLYWYQQILGQGPKLLIQFQNNGVVDDSQLPKDRFSAERLKGVDSTLKIQPAKLEDSAVYLCASSRVFTDTQYFGPGTRLTVL.

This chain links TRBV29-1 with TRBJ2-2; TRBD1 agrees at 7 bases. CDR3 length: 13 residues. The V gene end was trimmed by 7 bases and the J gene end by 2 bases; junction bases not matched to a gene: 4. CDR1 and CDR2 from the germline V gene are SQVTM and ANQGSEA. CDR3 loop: CSGGQTNTGELFF. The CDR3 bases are TGCAGCGGGGGACAGACAAACACCGGGGAGCTGTTTTTT.

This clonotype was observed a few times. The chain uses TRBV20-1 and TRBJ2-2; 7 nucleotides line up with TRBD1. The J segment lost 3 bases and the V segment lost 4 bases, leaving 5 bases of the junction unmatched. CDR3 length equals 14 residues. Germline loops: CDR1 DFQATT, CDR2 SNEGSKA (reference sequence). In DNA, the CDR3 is TGCAGTGCTAAAACAGGGGCATACACCGGGGAGCTGTTTTTT. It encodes CSAKTGAYTGELFF.

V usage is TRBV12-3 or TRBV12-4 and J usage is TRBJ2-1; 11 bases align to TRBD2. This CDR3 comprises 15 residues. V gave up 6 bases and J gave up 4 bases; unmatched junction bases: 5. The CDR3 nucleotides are TGTGCCAGCAGACCTGGGACTAGCGGTTACAATGAGCAGTTCTTC. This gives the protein CASRPGTSGYNEQFF.

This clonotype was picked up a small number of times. The CDR3 DNA follows: TGTGCCAGCAGCCCTGGACCAGGGACTCCCTTCGAGCAGTACGTC. Encoded protein: CASSPGPGTPFEQYV. The rearrangement uses TRBV7-2 and TRBJ2-7, with D possibly matching TRBD2 (6 bases). V lost 5 bases to trimming and J lost 6 bases, with 20 bases between them. From germline, CDR1 is SGHTA and CDR2 FQGNSA. The CDR3 is 15 amino acids.

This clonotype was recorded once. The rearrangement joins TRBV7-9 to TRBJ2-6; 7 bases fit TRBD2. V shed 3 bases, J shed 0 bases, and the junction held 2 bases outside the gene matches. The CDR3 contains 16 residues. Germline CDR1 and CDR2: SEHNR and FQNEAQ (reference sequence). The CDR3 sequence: CASSLSSGSGANVLTF. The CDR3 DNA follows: TGTGCCAGCAGCTTGTCTAGCGGCTCTGGGGCCAACGTCCTGACTTTC.

CDR3 region: CASSFPGNYGYTF. CDR3 nucleotides: TGTGCCAGCAGTTTCCCCGGAAACTATGGCTACACCTTC. The genes are TRBV12-3 or TRBV12-4 and TRBJ1-2; D ambiguous. The V end lost 3 bases, the J end lost 2 bases, and 7 bases lay between the germline ends. The CDR3 extends over 13 amino acids.

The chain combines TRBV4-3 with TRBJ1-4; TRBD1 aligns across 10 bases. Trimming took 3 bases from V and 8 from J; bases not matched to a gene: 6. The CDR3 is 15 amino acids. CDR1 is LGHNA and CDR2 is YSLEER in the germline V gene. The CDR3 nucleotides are TGCGCCAGCAGCCACCTTGGGACAGGGGACGAAAAACTGTTTTTT. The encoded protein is CASSHLGTGDEKLFF.

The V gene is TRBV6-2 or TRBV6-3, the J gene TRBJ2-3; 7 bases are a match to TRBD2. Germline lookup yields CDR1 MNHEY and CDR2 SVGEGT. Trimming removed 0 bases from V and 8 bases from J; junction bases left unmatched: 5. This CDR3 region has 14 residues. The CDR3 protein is CASSYSDPGGTQYF. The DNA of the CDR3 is TGTGCCAGCAGTTACTCGGACCCGGGAGGTACGCAGTATTTT.

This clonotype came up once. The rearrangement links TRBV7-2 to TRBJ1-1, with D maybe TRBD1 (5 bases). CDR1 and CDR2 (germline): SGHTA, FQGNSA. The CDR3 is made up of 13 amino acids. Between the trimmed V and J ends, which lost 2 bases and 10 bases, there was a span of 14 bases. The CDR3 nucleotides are TGTGCCAGCAGCTTACTCAGGGACGCTGTAGCTTTCTTT. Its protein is CASSLLRDAVAFF.

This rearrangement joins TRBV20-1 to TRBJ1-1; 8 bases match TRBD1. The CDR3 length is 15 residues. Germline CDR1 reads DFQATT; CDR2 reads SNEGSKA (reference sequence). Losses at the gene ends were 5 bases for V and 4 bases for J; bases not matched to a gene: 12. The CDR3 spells CSAGITGGWGTEAFF. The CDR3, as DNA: TGCAGTGCTGGGATCACAGGGGGGTGGGGCACTGAAGCTTTCTTT.

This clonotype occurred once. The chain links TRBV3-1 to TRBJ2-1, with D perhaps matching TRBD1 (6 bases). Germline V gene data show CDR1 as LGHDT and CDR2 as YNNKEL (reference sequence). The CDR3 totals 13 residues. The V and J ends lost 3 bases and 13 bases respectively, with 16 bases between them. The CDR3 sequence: CASSHLDSGDQFF. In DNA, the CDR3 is TGTGCCAGCAGCCACCTCGATTCAGGGGATCAGTTCTTC.

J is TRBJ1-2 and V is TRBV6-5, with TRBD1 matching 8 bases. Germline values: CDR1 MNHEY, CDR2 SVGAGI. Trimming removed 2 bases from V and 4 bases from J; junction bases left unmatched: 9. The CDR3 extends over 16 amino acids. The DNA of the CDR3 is TGTGCCAGCAGTTACCAGAGACCCGGACAGGGCTATGGCTACACCTTC. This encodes CASSYQRPGQGYGYTF.

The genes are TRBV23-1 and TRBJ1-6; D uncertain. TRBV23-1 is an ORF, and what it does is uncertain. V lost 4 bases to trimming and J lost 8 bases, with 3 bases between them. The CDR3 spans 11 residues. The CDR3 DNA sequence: TGCGCCAGCAGTCTTTATTCACCCCTCCACTTT. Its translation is CASSLYSPLHF.